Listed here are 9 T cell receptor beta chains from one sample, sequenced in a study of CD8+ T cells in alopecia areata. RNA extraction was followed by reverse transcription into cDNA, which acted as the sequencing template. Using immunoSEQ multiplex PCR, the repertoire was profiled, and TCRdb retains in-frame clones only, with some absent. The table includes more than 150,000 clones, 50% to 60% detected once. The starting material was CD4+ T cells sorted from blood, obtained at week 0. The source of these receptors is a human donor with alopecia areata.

CDR3 DNA sequence: TGTGCCTGGAGTGTACTAGGGGACAGGGGGCACTACGAGCAGTACTTC. Its protein is CAWSVLGDRGHYEQYF. The J gene is TRBJ2-7, the V gene TRBV30, with 12 nucleotides matching TRBD1. Trimming cost V 0 bases and J 3 bases; bases outside gene matches: 6. CDR1 is GTSNPN, CDR2 SVGIG, per germline (reference sequence). CDR3 length: 16 residues.

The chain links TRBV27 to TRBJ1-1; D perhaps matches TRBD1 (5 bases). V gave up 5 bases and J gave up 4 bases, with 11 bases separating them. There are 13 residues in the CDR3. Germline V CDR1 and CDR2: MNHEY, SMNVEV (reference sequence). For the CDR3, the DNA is TGTGCCAGCAGTCCGACAGTGGCCACTGAAGCTTTCTTT. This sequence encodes CASSPTVATEAFF.

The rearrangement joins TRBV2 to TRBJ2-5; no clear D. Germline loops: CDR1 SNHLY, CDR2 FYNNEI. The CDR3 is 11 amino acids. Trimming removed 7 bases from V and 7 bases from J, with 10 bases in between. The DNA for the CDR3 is TGTGCCAGCACCAACGGATTGACCCAGTACTTC. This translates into CASTNGLTQYF.

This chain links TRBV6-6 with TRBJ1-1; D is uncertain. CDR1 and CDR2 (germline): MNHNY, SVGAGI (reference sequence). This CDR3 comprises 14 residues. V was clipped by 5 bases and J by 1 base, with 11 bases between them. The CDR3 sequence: CASSATSENTEAFF. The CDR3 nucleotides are TGTGCCAGCAGTGCAACTTCGGAGAACACTGAAGCTTTCTTT.

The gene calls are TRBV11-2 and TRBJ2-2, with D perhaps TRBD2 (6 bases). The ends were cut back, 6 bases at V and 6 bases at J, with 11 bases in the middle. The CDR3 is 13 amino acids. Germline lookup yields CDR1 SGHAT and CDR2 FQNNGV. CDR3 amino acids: CASRTSPAGELFF. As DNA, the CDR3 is TGTGCCAGCAGGACTAGTCCGGCCGGGGAGCTGTTTTTT.

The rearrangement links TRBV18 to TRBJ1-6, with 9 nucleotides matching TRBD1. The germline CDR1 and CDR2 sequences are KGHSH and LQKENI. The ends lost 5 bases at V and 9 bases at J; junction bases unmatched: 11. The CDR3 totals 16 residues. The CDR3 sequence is CASSTSAGTGLSPLHF. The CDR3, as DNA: TGTGCCAGCTCAACCTCAGCGGGGACAGGGCTTTCACCCCTCCACTTT.

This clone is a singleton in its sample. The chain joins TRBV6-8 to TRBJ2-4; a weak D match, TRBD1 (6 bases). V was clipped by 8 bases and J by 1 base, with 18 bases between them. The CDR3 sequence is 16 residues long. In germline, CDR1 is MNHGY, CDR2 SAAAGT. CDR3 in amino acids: CASGLQGREAKNIQYF. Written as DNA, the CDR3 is TGTGCCAGCGGGCTCCAGGGGCGCGAGGCCAAAAACATTCAGTACTTC.

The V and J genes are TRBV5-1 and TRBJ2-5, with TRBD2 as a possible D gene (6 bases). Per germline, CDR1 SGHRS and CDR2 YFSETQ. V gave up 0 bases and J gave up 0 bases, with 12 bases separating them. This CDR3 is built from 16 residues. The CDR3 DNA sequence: TGCGCCAGCAGCTTGGGGTCAGGGAGGTACCAAGAGACCCAGTACTTC. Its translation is CASSLGSGRYQETQYF. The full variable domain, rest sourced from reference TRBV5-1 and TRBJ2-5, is KAGVTQTPRYLIKTRGQQVTLSCSPISGHRSVSWYQQTPGQGLQFLFEYFSETQRNKGNFPGRFSGRQFSNSRSEMNVSTLELGDSALYLCASSLGSGRYQETQYFGPGTRLLVL.

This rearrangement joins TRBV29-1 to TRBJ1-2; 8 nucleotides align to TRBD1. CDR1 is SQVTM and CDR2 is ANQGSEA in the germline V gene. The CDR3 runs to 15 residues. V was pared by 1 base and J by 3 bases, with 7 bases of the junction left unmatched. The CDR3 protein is CSVEGPRDRHYGYTF. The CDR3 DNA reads TGCAGCGTTGAAGGGCCCAGGGACAGGCACTATGGCTACACCTTC.